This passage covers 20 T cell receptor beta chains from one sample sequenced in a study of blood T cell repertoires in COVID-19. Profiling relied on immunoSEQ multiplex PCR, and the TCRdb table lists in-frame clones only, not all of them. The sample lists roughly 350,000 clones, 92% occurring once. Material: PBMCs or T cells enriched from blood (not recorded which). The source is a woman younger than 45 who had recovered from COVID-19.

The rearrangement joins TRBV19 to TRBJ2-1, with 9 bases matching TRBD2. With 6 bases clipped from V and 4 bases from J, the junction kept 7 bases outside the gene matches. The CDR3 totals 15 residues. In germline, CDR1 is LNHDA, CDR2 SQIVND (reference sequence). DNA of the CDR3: TGTGCCAGTAGCCTCACTAGCGGGCCTTACAATGAGCAGTTCTTC. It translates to CASSLTSGPYNEQFF.

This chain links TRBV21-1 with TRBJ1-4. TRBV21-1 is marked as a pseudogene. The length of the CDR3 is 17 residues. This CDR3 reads CASSKISIAVYNEKLFF. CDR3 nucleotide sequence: TGTGCCAGCAGCAAAATTTCTATAGCGGTGTATAATGAAAAACTGTTTTTT.

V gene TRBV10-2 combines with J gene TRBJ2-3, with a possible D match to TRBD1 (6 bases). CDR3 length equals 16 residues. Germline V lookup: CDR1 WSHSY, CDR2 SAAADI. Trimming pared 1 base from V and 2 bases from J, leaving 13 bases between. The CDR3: CASSELGGATTDTQYF. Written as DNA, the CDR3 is TGCGCCAGCAGTGAGTTAGGGGGAGCTACCACAGATACGCAGTATTTT.

Written as DNA, the CDR3 is TGTGCCAGCAGCTCCCCGACAGGGATGAACACTGAAGCTTTCTTT. Translated: CASSSPTGMNTEAFF. J is TRBJ1-1 and V is TRBV7-2, with 7 bases aligning to TRBD1. V lost 4 bases, J lost 0 bases, and 5 bases stayed unmatched. CDR1 SGHTA and CDR2 FQGNSA come from the germline V gene. The CDR3 extends over 15 amino acids.

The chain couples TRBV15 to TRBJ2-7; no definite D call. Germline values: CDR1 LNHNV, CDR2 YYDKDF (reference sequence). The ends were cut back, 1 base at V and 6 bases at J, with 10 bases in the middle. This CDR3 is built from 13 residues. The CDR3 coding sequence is TGTGCCACCAGCAGAGTCGGCGGCGTCGAGCAGTACTTC. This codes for CATSRVGGVEQYF.

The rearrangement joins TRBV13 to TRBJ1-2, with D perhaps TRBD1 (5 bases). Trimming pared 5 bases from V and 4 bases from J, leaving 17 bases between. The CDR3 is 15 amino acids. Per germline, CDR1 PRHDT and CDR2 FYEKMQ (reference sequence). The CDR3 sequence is CASSPDGGSGYGYTF. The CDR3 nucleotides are TGTGCCAGCAGCCCAGACGGGGGGTCCGGCTATGGCTACACCTTC.

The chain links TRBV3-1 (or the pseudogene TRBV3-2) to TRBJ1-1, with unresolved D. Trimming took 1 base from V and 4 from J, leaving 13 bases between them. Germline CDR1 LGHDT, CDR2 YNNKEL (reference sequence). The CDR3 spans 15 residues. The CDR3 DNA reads TGTGCCAGCAGCCAAGTCCCGGGGATGGGCACTGAAGCTTTCTTT. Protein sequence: CASSQVPGMGTEAFF.

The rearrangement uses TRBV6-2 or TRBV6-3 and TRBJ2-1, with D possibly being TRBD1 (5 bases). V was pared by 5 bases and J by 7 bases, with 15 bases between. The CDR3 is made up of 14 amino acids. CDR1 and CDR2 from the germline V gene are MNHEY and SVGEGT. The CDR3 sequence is CASSQDTLGNEQFF. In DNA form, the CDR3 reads TGTGCCAGCAGTCAGGACACCCTAGGGAATGAGCAGTTCTTC.

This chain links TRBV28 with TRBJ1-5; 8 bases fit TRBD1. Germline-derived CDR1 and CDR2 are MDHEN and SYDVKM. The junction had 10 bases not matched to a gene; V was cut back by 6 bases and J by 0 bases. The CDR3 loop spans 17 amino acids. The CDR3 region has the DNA TGTGCCAGCAGGGGGACAGGCGCTACTTATAGCAATCAGCCCCAGCATTTT. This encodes CASRGTGATYSNQPQHF.

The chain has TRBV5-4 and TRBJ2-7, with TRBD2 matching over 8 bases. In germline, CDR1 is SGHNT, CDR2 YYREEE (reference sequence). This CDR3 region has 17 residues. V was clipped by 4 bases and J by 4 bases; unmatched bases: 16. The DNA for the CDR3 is TGTGCCAGCAGCATGGGACGTCAGACTAAGCGGGGGTACGAGCAGTACTTC. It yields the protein CASSMGRQTKRGYEQYF.

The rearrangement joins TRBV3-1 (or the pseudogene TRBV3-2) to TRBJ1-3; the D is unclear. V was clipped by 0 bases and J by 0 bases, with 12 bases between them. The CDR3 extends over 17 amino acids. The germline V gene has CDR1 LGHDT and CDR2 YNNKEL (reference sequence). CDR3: CASSQDLSITSGNTIYF. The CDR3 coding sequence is TGTGCCAGCAGCCAAGATCTGAGTATTACCTCTGGAAACACCATATATTTT.

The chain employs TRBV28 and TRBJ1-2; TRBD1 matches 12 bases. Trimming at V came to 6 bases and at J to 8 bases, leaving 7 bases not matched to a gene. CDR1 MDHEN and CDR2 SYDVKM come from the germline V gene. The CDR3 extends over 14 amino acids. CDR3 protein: CASRPGQGASGYTF. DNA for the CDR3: TGTGCCAGCAGACCGGGACAGGGGGCGTCAGGCTACACCTTC.

This chain's CDR3 is CASSLVRGGDEQFF. CDR3 in DNA: TGCGCCAGCAGCTTGGTCCGGGGGGGCGATGAGCAGTTCTTC. This chain uses TRBV5-1 with TRBJ2-1; 8 nucleotides align to TRBD2. Germline CDR1 and CDR2: SGHRS and YFSETQ. V was pared by 0 bases and J by 8 bases, with 4 bases of the junction left unmatched. The CDR3 runs to 14 residues.

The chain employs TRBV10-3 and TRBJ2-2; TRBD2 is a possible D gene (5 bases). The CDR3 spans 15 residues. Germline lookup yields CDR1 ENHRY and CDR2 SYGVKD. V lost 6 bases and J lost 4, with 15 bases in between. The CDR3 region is CAIRDFRSVTGELFF. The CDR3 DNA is TGTGCCATCAGGGACTTCCGATCCGTCACCGGGGAGCTGTTTTTT.

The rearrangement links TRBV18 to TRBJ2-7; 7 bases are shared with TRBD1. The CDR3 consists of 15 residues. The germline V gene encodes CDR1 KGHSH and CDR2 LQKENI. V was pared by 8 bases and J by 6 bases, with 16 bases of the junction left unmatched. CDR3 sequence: CASTSLLTGSGEQYF. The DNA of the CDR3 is TGTGCCAGCACCTCCCTCTTGACAGGGTCGGGCGAGCAGTACTTC.

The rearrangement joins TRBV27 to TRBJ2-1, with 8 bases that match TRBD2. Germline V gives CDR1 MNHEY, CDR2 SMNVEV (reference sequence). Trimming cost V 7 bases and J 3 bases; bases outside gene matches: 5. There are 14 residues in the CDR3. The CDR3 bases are TGTGCCAGCACGTTGAGCGGGGGCTACAATGAGCAGTTCTTC. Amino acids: CASTLSGGYNEQFF.

The CDR3 is CASSPDRYNEQFF. The CDR3 nucleotides are TGTGCCAGCAGTCCTGACAGATACAATGAGCAGTTCTTC. The rearrangement joins TRBV28 to TRBJ2-1; a weak D match, TRBD1 (5 bases). V dropped 5 bases and J dropped 4 bases, with 9 bases sitting between them. The CDR3 has 13 residues. The germline V gene encodes CDR1 MDHEN and CDR2 SYDVKM.

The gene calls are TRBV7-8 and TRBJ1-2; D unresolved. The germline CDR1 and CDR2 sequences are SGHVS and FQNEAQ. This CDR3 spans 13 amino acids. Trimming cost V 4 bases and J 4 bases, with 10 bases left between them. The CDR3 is CASSSTPVYGYTF. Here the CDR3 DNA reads TGTGCCAGCAGCTCGACACCTGTCTATGGCTACACCTTC. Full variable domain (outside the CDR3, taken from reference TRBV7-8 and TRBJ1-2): GAGVSQSPRYKVAKRGQDVALRCDPISGHVSLFWYQQALGQGPEFLTYFQNEAQLDKSGLPSDRFFAERPEGSVSTLKIQRTQQEDSAVYLCASSSTPVYGYTFGSGTRLTVV.

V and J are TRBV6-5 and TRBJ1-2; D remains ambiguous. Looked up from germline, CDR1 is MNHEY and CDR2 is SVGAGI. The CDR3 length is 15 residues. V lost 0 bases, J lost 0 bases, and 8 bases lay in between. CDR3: CASSYSWQTNYGYTF. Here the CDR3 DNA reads TGTGCCAGCAGTTACTCGTGGCAGACTAACTATGGCTACACCTTC.

The CDR3 coding sequence is TGTGCCAGTAGTATAGGAGGAGCTGATGAGCAGTTCTTC. This gives the protein CASSIGGADEQFF. V and J are TRBV19 and TRBJ2-1; D not resolved. The CDR3 consists of 13 residues. Germline assignment: CDR1 LNHDA and CDR2 SQIVND (reference sequence). The V end lost 1 base, the J end lost 8 bases, and 9 bases lay between the germline ends.